Given below is one TCR beta chain in context. Its target is not known. V dropped 3 bases and J dropped 5; count of bases not matched to a gene: 11. Germline values: CDR1 DFQATT, CDR2 SNEGSKA (reference sequence). The CDR3 covers 15 residues. Oncomine TCR Beta short-read sequencing was applied to DNA from cultured CD4+ T cells. TCRdb itself ran the PCR reads through MiXCR, one entry per CDR3 protein. The sample has 9,500 to 11,000 distinct CDR3 sequences; 30% are singletons. The data belong to a study of vaccination and CD4 T cells after COVID-19. Study results and caveats: Of the reactive clones in convalescent patients, a median roughly 88% showed up only post-vaccination. Only relatively few convalescent patients were studied, and early post-infection timepoints were not analyzed.

Stated treatment: roughly 11-day PBMC culture with coronavirus spike peptide pools or control peptides (ViraFEST assay). The sequence derives from a human donor who had recovered from COVID-19. The material sequenced was CD4+ T cells from blood, cultured in vitro, taken after SARS-CoV-2 vaccination. V is TRBV20-1 and J is TRBJ2-7; TRBD1 matches at 9 bases. DNA of the CDR3: TGCAGTGCTAGGAGTTGGGACAGGGACGTCCACGAGCAGTACTTC. Protein product: CSARSWDRDVHEQYF.